This TCR beta chain came from a study of metastatic and nonmetastatic thyroid tumors. Study at large: Both malignant and benign thyroid patients supplied peripheral blood and tumor or nodule tissue samples, across which the repertoires of these patients were then compared. The study's findings and limits: When malignant thyroid tumors were compared with benign nodules, TCR beta diversity was reportedly significantly higher in the malignant tumors. This held in both blood and tumor samples.

No treatment of any kind had been given to any patient before thyroid surgery. There are 16 residues in the CDR3. The germline V gene encodes CDR1 SGHTA and CDR2 FQGNSA. V gave up 5 bases and J gave up 4 bases; unmatched junction bases: 5. This clone was seen a handful of times. Its matching antigen is unknown. Through MiXCR, TCRdb re-clonotyped the PCR reads. The table includes about 20,000 clones, under 35% detected once. The chain couples TRBV7-2 to TRBJ2-5, with 15 bases matching TRBD2. Material for sequencing was tumor tissue. This clonotype was obtained from a female donor with papillary thyroid cancer or a benign thyroid nodule (not recorded which). Some clones in this sample may be carry-over from other donors' samples. CDR3 sequence (DNA): TGTGCCAGCAGCCCGGGGACTAGCGGGAGGTTAGAGACCCAGTACTTC. As protein: CASSPGTSGRLETQYF.